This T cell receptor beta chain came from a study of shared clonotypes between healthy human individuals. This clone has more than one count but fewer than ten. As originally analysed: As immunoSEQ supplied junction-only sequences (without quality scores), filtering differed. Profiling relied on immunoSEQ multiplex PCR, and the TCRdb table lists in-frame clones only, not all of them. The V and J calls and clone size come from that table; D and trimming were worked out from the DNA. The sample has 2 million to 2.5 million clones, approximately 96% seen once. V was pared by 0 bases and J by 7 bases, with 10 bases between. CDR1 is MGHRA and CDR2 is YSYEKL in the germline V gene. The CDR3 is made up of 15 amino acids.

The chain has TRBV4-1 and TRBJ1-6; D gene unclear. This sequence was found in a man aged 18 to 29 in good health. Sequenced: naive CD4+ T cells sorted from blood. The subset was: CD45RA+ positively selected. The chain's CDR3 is CASSQEGTSNSPLHF. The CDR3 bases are TGCGCCAGCAGCCAAGAGGGAACGTCAAATTCACCCCTCCACTTT.